The T cell receptor beta chain described here comes from a study of blood T cells in healthy people across ages. Germline V gives CDR1 MGHRA, CDR2 YSYEKL. There are 15 residues in the CDR3. Concerning this clonotype itself: The antigen is not known. A read error may account for a junction end that differs from germline.

Using a J-beta primer mix together with a sample-barcoded 5' primer, a second PCR was run for about 6 to 12 cycles. MiXCR was run by TCRdb on the 5' RACE reads, yielding one entry per CDR3 protein. The sample has about 640,000 distinct CDR3 sequences; roughly 50% are singletons. General observations from the study: Diversity figures based on one million T cells were deemed too low. A roughly linear fall in TCR beta diversity per million T cells was seen with increasing age.

This rearrangement joins TRBV4-1 to TRBJ2-7, with TRBD1 matching 8 bases. This sequence originates from a man aged 60 to 75 in good health. Specimen: blood. CDR3 nucleotides: TGCGCCAGCAGCCATTTGGACAGGGACTCCCACGAGCAGTACTTC. The encoded protein is CASSHLDRDSHEQYF.